This T cell receptor (beta chain) was captured in a study of human T cells and chemical hapten exposure. CDR1 is SEHNR, CDR2 FQNEAQ, per germline (reference sequence). This CDR3 is built from 14 residues. Trimming shortened V by 2 bases and J by 4 bases, and 11 bases separated the two germline ends. Broader study findings: DPC sensitization did not alter TCRs above 1 in 1000 frequency.

In this sample, this clonotype turned up a few times. Its antigen remains unknown. The time point is: patch test 3, about 24 weeks after DPC sensitization. Treatment noted: therapeutic diphenylcyclopropenone sensitization with weekly scalp DPC. The study's library attached unique molecular identifiers to single cDNA molecules. TCRdb reprocessed the RACE reads via MiXCR and lists one record per CDR3 protein. Here the sample spans 150,000 to 200,000 distinct CDR3 sequences, approximately 26% being singletons. The chain links TRBV7-9 to TRBJ1-1, with D hard to call. The origin of this receptor is a woman aged 40 to 50 with alopecia areata. Some clones in this sample may be carry-over from other donors' samples. Sequences were derived from whole blood, sampled in connection with sensitization to the hapten diphenylcyclopropenone (DPC). CDR3 DNA sequence: TGTGCCAGCAGCTTAACCGCAGCGCTCACTGAAGCTTTCTTT. This gives the protein CASSLTAALTEAFF.